Below are 29 T cell receptor beta chains sequenced from a single sample in a study of CD8 T cells in Susac syndrome. Reverse transcription of about 0.45 to 1 ug RNA was performed with random hexamers. One entry per CDR3 protein, called by TCRdb with MiXCR from the immunoSEQ multiplex PCR reads. The profile covers over 350,000 distinct CDR3 sequences, with approximately 85% appearing a single time and about 0.1% taken by the ten largest. The sequenced sample was CD8+ T cells from PBMCs. Receptors were obtained from a human donor with multiple sclerosis.

The chain couples TRBV5-1 to TRBJ2-7; D call uncertain. The CDR3 runs to 13 residues. CDR1 is SGHRS, CDR2 YFSETQ, per germline. The V gene lost 5 bases and the J gene lost 1 base, with 10 bases spanning the gap. CDR3 in DNA: TGCGCCAGCAGGAGAGGTGGTTCCTACGAGCAGTACTTC. This translates into CASRRGGSYEQYF.

The gene calls are TRBV6-1 and TRBJ1-2, with D hard to call. The CDR3 is 12 amino acids. In germline, CDR1 is MNHNS, CDR2 SASEGT. V was shortened by 2 bases and J by 4 bases, with 5 bases between the two germline ends. The CDR3 protein is CASSESGYGYTF. CDR3 sequence (DNA): TGTGCCAGCAGTGAATCCGGCTATGGCTACACCTTC.

V usage is TRBV6-5 and J usage is TRBJ1-1, with D maybe TRBD1 (5 bases). CDR3 length: 15 residues. Between the trimmed V and J ends, which lost 0 bases and 0 bases, there was a span of 8 bases. Germline CDR1 is MNHEY and CDR2 is SVGAGI. The CDR3 DNA reads TGTGCCAGCAGTTACTCCTCGGGGCTGAACACTGAAGCTTTCTTT. Translating it yields CASSYSSGLNTEAFF.

This sequence joins TRBV14 and TRBJ2-1; D is unresolved. CDR1 is SGHDN and CDR2 is FVKESK in the germline V gene. CDR3 length equals 13 residues. Trimming left V 1 base short and J 4 bases short, with 5 bases between. This chain's CDR3 is CASSQVEYNEQFF. DNA of the CDR3: TGTGCCAGCAGCCAAGTAGAGTACAATGAGCAGTTCTTC.

The sample holds one count of this clonotype. The chain combines TRBV15 with TRBJ1-4; no clear D. CDR1 is LNHNV and CDR2 is YYDKDF in the germline V gene (reference sequence). The V end was cut by 0 bases, the J end by 7 bases, with 9 bases between. This CDR3 is built from 14 residues. CDR3 residues: CATSRDLGGEKLFF. As DNA, the CDR3 is TGTGCCACCAGCAGAGATTTGGGCGGTGAAAAACTGTTTTTT.

This clonotype has only a few counts. The rearrangement joins TRBV5-4 to TRBJ2-7, with a weak D call TRBD2 (7 bases). Germline V gene sequence: CDR1 SGHNT, CDR2 YYREEE (reference sequence). The CDR3 loop spans 15 amino acids. The V gene lost 2 bases and the J gene lost 7 bases, with 19 bases spanning the gap. DNA for the CDR3: TGTGCCAGCAGCTTTCTCCGGGGGGCATCGGGAGAGCAGTACTTC. It translates to CASSFLRGASGEQYF.

The chain recombines TRBV12-3 or TRBV12-4 with TRBJ2-3; 7 nucleotides agree with TRBD2. Trimming cost V 6 bases and J 3 bases; bases outside gene matches: 9. The CDR3 length is 15 residues. The CDR3 DNA reads as TGTGCCAGCAGCCCGACTAGCTCAGGAACAGATACGCAGTATTTT. As protein: CASSPTSSGTDTQYF.

To note about this clonotype: At one boundary the junction diverges from the germline segment, which might be a read error. The J gene is TRBJ1-3, the V gene TRBV20-1; no clear D gene. Germline V gene data show CDR1 as DFQATT and CDR2 as SNEGSKA (reference sequence). The CDR3 is 15 amino acids. Here the CDR3 DNA reads TGCAGTGCTAGAGTCGGAATTAGCTCTGAAAACACCATATATTTT. Amino acids: CSARVGISSENTIYF.

The chain has TRBV10-3 and TRBJ2-2; 7 bases align to TRBD2. Trimming removed 11 bases from V and 1 base from J; junction bases left unmatched: 10. The germline V gene encodes CDR1 ENHRY and CDR2 SYGVKD. CDR3 length: 15 amino acids. The CDR3 nucleotides read TGTGCCTTTAAACGGCTAGCGGTGAACACCGGGGAGCTGTTTTTT. Protein: CAFKRLAVNTGELFF.

This chain connects TRBV3-1 to TRBJ2-7; D remains ambiguous. CDR3 size: 14 residues. Trimming pared 4 bases from V and 2 bases from J, leaving 12 bases between. Germline-derived CDR1 and CDR2 are LGHDT and YNNKEL (reference sequence). The CDR3 bases are TGTGCCAGCAGCCGAGAAGACGGTACCTACGAGCAGTACTTC. Amino acid sequence: CASSREDGTYEQYF.

J is TRBJ2-1 and V is TRBV19; 12 bases align to TRBD2. Trimming cost V 8 bases and J 6 bases; bases outside gene matches: 8. CDR3 length equals 15 residues. Germline CDR1 reads LNHDA; CDR2 reads SQIVND (reference sequence). CDR3 loop: CASHQTSGSLNEQFF. CDR3 nucleotides: TGTGCCAGTCATCAGACTAGCGGGAGCCTCAATGAGCAGTTCTTC.

The rearrangement uses TRBV5-5 and TRBJ2-1; TRBD2 matches at 8 bases. The germline V gene has CDR1 SGHKS and CDR2 YYEKEE (reference sequence). This CDR3 is 14 amino acids long. J was trimmed by 6 bases and V by 3 bases; bases with no gene match: 5. The DNA for the CDR3 is TGTGCCAGCAGCTCAGCGGGGGCAGTCAATGAGCAGTTCTTC. This translates into CASSSAGAVNEQFF.

V is TRBV6-5 and J is TRBJ1-1; the D is unclear. The V gene lost 2 bases and the J gene lost 0 bases, with 7 bases spanning the gap. CDR1 MNHEY and CDR2 SVGAGI come from the germline V gene. CDR3 length: 14 residues. The CDR3 spells CASSYGAMNTEAFF. The CDR3 DNA is TGTGCCAGCAGTTACGGAGCCATGAACACTGAAGCTTTCTTT.

The gene calls are TRBV7-9 and TRBJ2-7, with 9 bases fitting TRBD2. After removal of 5 bases from V and 0 bases from J, the junction contained 11 bases not matched to a gene. The CDR3 has 17 amino acids. CDR1 and CDR2 from the germline V gene are SEHNR and FQNEAQ (reference sequence). The CDR3 spells CASSGPTSGRSSYEQYF. In DNA form, the CDR3 reads TGTGCCAGCAGCGGTCCGACGAGCGGGAGGAGCTCCTACGAGCAGTACTTC.

The chain uses TRBV18 and TRBJ2-1; 9 nucleotides agree with TRBD1. The CDR3 totals 15 residues. V dropped 2 bases and J dropped 4; count of bases not matched to a gene: 3. Germline CDR1 and CDR2: KGHSH and LQKENI. The CDR3 DNA reads as TGTGCCAGCTCACCATCCGGGACAGGGTACAATGAGCAGTTCTTC. Protein: CASSPSGTGYNEQFF.

The chain links TRBV29-1 to TRBJ2-5, with TRBD1 as a possible D gene (7 bases). Trimming stripped 0 bases from V and 2 bases from J, with 19 bases between. CDR3 length equals 17 residues. Germline values: CDR1 SQVTM, CDR2 ANQGSEA. CDR3 region: CSVEDLEAGQKQETQYF. Written as DNA, the CDR3 is TGCAGCGTTGAAGATCTTGAGGCGGGACAGAAACAAGAGACCCAGTACTTC.

The rearrangement uses TRBV5-4 and TRBJ2-1; TRBD2 aligns across 12 bases. This CDR3 is 14 amino acids long. CDR1 and CDR2 (germline): SGHNT, YYREEE (reference sequence). With 3 bases clipped from V and 9 bases from J, the junction kept 4 bases outside the gene matches. The CDR3 DNA follows: TGTGCCAGCAGCTCACTAGCGGGAGGCCTTGAGCAGTTCTTC. Protein product: CASSSLAGGLEQFF.

V usage is TRBV11-1 and J usage is TRBJ2-7; D is ambiguous. V was shortened by 3 bases and J by 2 bases, with 11 bases between the two germline ends. This CDR3 spans 14 amino acids. CDR1 and CDR2 (germline): SGHAT, FQDESV (reference sequence). The CDR3, as DNA: TGTGCCAGCAGCTTTGCCCCTAGGGCCTACGAGCAGTACTTC. It yields the protein CASSFAPRAYEQYF.

In the case of this clonotype: This clone may be a read error of a much larger clone one base away. The V call is TRBV27, the J call TRBJ2-7, with D perhaps matching TRBD2 (5 bases). Germline V gives CDR1 MNHEY, CDR2 SMNVEV (reference sequence). This CDR3 contains 13 residues. V lost 4 bases and J 0 bases, leaving 7 bases between the germline ends. Here the CDR3 reads CASSYGNSYEQYF. Written as DNA, the CDR3 is TGTGCCAGCAGTTACGGGAACTCCTACGAGCAGTACTTC.

V gene TRBV6-5 combines with J gene TRBJ2-7; 8 nucleotides match TRBD2. This CDR3 has 14 amino acids. CDR1 and CDR2 (germline): MNHEY, SVGAGI. The J segment lost 4 bases and the V segment lost 6 bases, leaving 8 bases of the junction unmatched. The CDR3 DNA is TGTGCCAGCAGCACCGGGACTAGTCAGTACGAGCAGTACTTC. Residues: CASSTGTSQYEQYF.

The rearrangement links TRBV2 to TRBJ1-2; the D gene is possibly TRBD1 (5 bases). The CDR3 is made up of 15 amino acids. V was pared by 3 bases and J by 5 bases, with 16 bases between. The germline gives CDR1 SNHLY, CDR2 FYNNEI. The CDR3 sequence: CASSDGAGFPYGYTF. The CDR3 DNA is TGTGCCAGCAGTGACGGGGCAGGTTTCCCGTATGGCTACACCTTC.

The V gene is TRBV20-1, the J gene TRBJ2-1; TRBD2 matches at 13 bases. The junction had 15 bases not matched to a gene; V was cut back by 7 bases and J by 0 bases. The length of the CDR3 is 19 residues. The V gene's germline CDR1 is DFQATT and CDR2 SNEGSKA (reference sequence). The CDR3 bases are TGCAGTGTAAGGGGAGAGACTAGCGGGGGGCGTAGCTCCTACAATGAGCAGTTCTTC. Amino acids: CSVRGETSGGRSSYNEQFF.

V usage is TRBV18 and J usage is TRBJ2-7, with 7 bases matching TRBD1. The CDR3 runs 16 residues. Trimming took 3 bases from V and 4 from J; bases not matched to a gene: 12. CDR1 is KGHSH, CDR2 LQKENI, per germline. The CDR3 DNA reads as TGTGCCAGCTCACCTGGTCTCGACAGGGTGATATACGAGCAGTACTTC. It encodes CASSPGLDRVIYEQYF.

This chain joins TRBV6-1 and TRBJ2-3; no firm D call. This CDR3 is built from 17 residues. The V end was cut by 6 bases, the J end by 2 bases, with 21 bases between. Germline V lookup: CDR1 MNHNS, CDR2 SASEGT. CDR3 bases: TGTGCCAGCAGCTTCAAGTCCGCCGAGCCGTTCACAGATACGCAGTATTTT. It translates to CASSFKSAEPFTDTQYF.

The chain employs TRBV3-1 and TRBJ2-7; D call uncertain. The length of the CDR3 is 13 residues. The V end lost 1 base, the J end lost 3 bases, and 7 bases lay between the germline ends. Per germline, CDR1 LGHDT and CDR2 YNNKEL (reference sequence). Written as DNA, the CDR3 is TGTGCCAGCAGCCAAGTGTACGGCTACGAGCAGTACTTC. This gives the protein CASSQVYGYEQYF.

The chain joins TRBV20-1 to TRBJ1-1; 7 bases are a match to TRBD1. The CDR3 runs 13 residues. V shed 2 bases and J 3 bases; nucleotides not matched to a gene: 3. Germline assignment: CDR1 DFQATT and CDR2 SNEGSKA (reference sequence). The CDR3 DNA reads TGCAGTGCTAGAAACGACAGGGACACTGAAGCTTTCTTT. Protein sequence: CSARNDRDTEAFF.

The genes are TRBV4-2 and TRBJ2-7; no firm D call. The CDR3 is made up of 13 amino acids. The V gene lost 1 base and the J gene lost 3 bases, with 7 bases spanning the gap. The germline gives CDR1 LGHNA, CDR2 YNFKEQ. DNA for the CDR3: TGTGCCAGCAGCCAAGGTATTATCTACGAGCAGTACTTC. Encoded protein: CASSQGIIYEQYF.

This chain joins TRBV30 and TRBJ1-1, with D unclear. The V gene's germline CDR1 is GTSNPN and CDR2 SVGIG (reference sequence). Deletions cut 1 base from V and 2 bases from J, with 5 bases between. The CDR3 has 12 amino acids. For the CDR3, the DNA is TGTGCCTGGAGTGAAGGTAACACTGAAGCTTTCTTT. Protein product: CAWSEGNTEAFF.

The chain combines TRBV30 with TRBJ2-2, with 8 nucleotides matching TRBD2. Germline V gene sequence: CDR1 GTSNPN, CDR2 SVGIG (reference sequence). CDR3 length: 15 residues. V shed 6 bases, J shed 2 bases, and the junction held 8 bases outside the gene matches. The CDR3 region is CACGAGGSNTGELFF. The CDR3 DNA is TGTGCCTGCGGGGCGGGGGGCTCTAACACCGGGGAGCTGTTTTTT.